Following are 20 T cell receptor beta chains from one sample sequenced in a study of T cells in Graves' hyperthyroidism and ophthalmopathy. Amplification of TCR beta CDR3 regions used RNA as the template. With the HTBI primer set, the TCR CDR3 went through a first round of RT-PCR. TCRdb reprocessed the multiplex PCR reads with MiXCR, giving one entry per CDR3 protein. In the table there are approximately 630,000 distinct CDR3 sequences, around 15% of which are singletons. The sample comprised blood. These receptor sequences come from a woman aged 25 to 39 with Graves' hyperthyroidism.

This clonotype came up many times. The V call is TRBV6-5, the J call TRBJ2-3, with D maybe TRBD2 (6 bases). Germline CDR1 is MNHEY and CDR2 is SVGAGI. V lost 1 base and J lost 2, with 10 bases in between. The CDR3 has 15 amino acids. The CDR3 nucleotides read TGTGCCAGCAGTTACTTCCGGGAGCTCACAGATACGCAGTATTTT. Translated: CASSYFRELTDTQYF.

Note on this clonotype: At one of its ends the junction is not consistent with the germline gene, which may arise from a read error. The J gene is TRBJ2-2, the V gene TRBV3-1, with TRBD2 matching 7 bases. Looked up from germline, CDR1 is LGHDT and CDR2 is YNNKEL (reference sequence). CDR3 length: 16 amino acids. This chain's CDR3 is CASCHSGTINTGELFF. In nucleotides, the CDR3 is TGTGCCAGCTGCCACTCCGGGACTATCAACACCGGGGAGCTGTTTTTT.

Notes on this clonotype: Compared with germline, one end of the junction differs, possibly owing to a read error. V is TRBV20-1 and J is TRBJ1-1; possible D gene TRBD1, 5 bases. There are 14 residues in the CDR3. Germline lookup yields CDR1 DFQATT and CDR2 SNEGSKA (reference sequence). CDR3 amino acids: CGASRDGENTEAFF. The CDR3 bases are TGCGGTGCTAGCAGGGATGGGGAGAACACTGAAGCTTTCTTT.

This clonotype showed up many times. V gene TRBV2 combines with J gene TRBJ2-6; the D gene is possibly TRBD2 (5 bases). In germline, CDR1 is SNHLY, CDR2 FYNNEI. Trimming pared 4 bases from V and 4 bases from J, leaving 14 bases between. The CDR3 runs to 16 residues. The CDR3 here is CASSGGMRAGANVLTF. The CDR3 DNA reads TGTGCCAGCAGTGGAGGGATGAGAGCAGGGGCCAACGTCCTGACTTTC. The entire variable domain, with the rest obtained from reference TRBV2 and TRBJ2-6, is as follows: EPEVTQTPSHQVTQMGQEVILRCVPISNHLYFYWYRQILGQKVEFLVSFYNNEISEKSEIFDDQFSVERPDGSNFTLKIRSTKLEDSAMYFCASSGGMRAGANVLTFGAGSRLTVL.

This clonotype was counted ten times or more. The V and J genes are TRBV7-8 and TRBJ2-1, with unresolved D. There are 13 residues in the CDR3. The germline V and J ends were trimmed by 3 bases and 5 bases, with 8 bases remaining between them. Germline assignment: CDR1 SGHVS and CDR2 FQNEAQ. This chain's CDR3 is CASSFDFDNEQFF. Here the CDR3 DNA reads TGTGCCAGCAGCTTCGACTTTGACAATGAGCAGTTCTTC.

In regard to this clonotype: This may be a read error, as it is one base from a much larger clone. The J gene is TRBJ2-5, the V gene TRBV11-3; 10 nucleotides align to TRBD2. V gave up 0 bases and J gave up 7 bases; unmatched junction bases: 11. CDR3 length: 17 amino acids. Germline V CDR1 and CDR2: SGHNT, YENEEA. The CDR3 nucleotides read TGTGCCAGCAGCTTAGATCGGGCTAGCGGGAGTGCGGGGACCCAGTACTTC. Amino acid sequence: CASSLDRASGSAGTQYF.

This clonotype was recorded many times. This chain joins TRBV2 and TRBJ2-5; 9 bases agree with TRBD1. Germline V gives CDR1 SNHLY, CDR2 FYNNEI. Trimming at V came to 6 bases and at J to 2 bases, leaving 4 bases not matched to a gene. This CDR3 contains 14 residues. CDR3 nucleotides: TGTGCCAGCAGGGGACAGGGAGGTCAAGAGACCCAGTACTTC. It codes for CASRGQGGQETQYF.

The table lists this clonotype with many counts. The chain carries TRBV20-1 and TRBJ2-5; no firm D call. Germline V gene data show CDR1 as DFQATT and CDR2 as SNEGSKA (reference sequence). V was cut by 0 bases and J by 1 base, with 9 bases left in between. The CDR3 length is 14 residues. CDR3 protein: CSARDLRTQETQYF. The CDR3 coding sequence is TGCAGTGCTAGAGATCTCCGGACCCAAGAGACCCAGTACTTC.

This clonotype has more than one count but fewer than ten. A much larger clone differs from this one at a single base, so this may be a read error. This chain uses TRBV30 with TRBJ2-3; 9 nucleotides line up with TRBD2. The length of the CDR3 is 14 residues. Per germline, CDR1 GTSNPN and CDR2 SVGIG (reference sequence). With V trimmed by 1 base and J by 4 bases, 3 bases remained unmatched. CDR3 residues: CAWSARTSADTQYF. CDR3 sequence (DNA): TGTGCCTGGAGTGCACGGACTAGCGCAGATACGCAGTATTTT.

The rearrangement uses TRBV25-1 and TRBJ1-2; D perhaps matches TRBD1 (5 bases). This CDR3 contains 13 residues. Trimming took off 4 bases at V and 7 bases at J, with 13 bases between the two ends. Germline lookup yields CDR1 MGHDK and CDR2 SYGVNS. The CDR3 is CASSVEGFSGYTF. The CDR3 DNA sequence: TGTGCCAGCAGTGTGGAGGGGTTCAGTGGCTACACCTTC.

The rearrangement links TRBV2 to TRBJ2-1; 9 positions agree with TRBD2. V dropped 4 bases and J dropped 0; count of bases not matched to a gene: 7. The CDR3 is 17 residues long. The germline CDR1 and CDR2 sequences are SNHLY and FYNNEI. CDR3 protein: CASSVEAGGTSYNEQFF. The DNA for the CDR3 is TGTGCCAGCAGTGTAGAAGCGGGAGGAACCTCCTACAATGAGCAGTTCTTC.

In its sample, this clonotype was seen a few times. The V call is TRBV11-2, the J call TRBJ2-7; 9 bases are a match to TRBD1. Trimming removed 4 bases from V and 6 bases from J; junction bases left unmatched: 19. The CDR3 contains 18 residues. The germline CDR1 and CDR2 sequences are SGHAT and FQNNGV. This CDR3 is CASSSLHIPGQGRLEQYF. As DNA, the CDR3 is TGTGCCAGCAGCTCACTACACATTCCGGGACAGGGTCGGCTCGAGCAGTACTTC.

The sample holds many counts of this clonotype. This rearrangement joins TRBV12-3 or TRBV12-4 to TRBJ1-1; D might be TRBD1 (6 bases). The germline V and J ends were trimmed by 6 bases and 7 bases, with 12 bases remaining between them. This CDR3 spans 12 amino acids. The CDR3 here is CASSPGAHEAFF. CDR3 DNA sequence: TGTGCCAGCAGCCCAGGGGCGCATGAAGCTTTCTTT.

In its sample, this clonotype was seen many times. CDR3 sequence reads: CASTLAGKYNEQFF. CDR3 coding DNA: TGTGCCAGCACCTTAGCGGGGAAATACAATGAGCAGTTCTTC. The chain combines TRBV6-1 with TRBJ2-1; TRBD2 matches 8 bases. Germline CDR1 and CDR2: MNHNS and SASEGT. CDR3 length: 14 residues. The V and J ends lost 7 bases and 4 bases, in that order; junction bases with no gene match: 6.

The rearrangement links TRBV4-2 to TRBJ2-5; D possibly matches TRBD1 or TRBD2 (5 bases each). The V and J ends lost 2 bases and 2 bases respectively, with 9 bases between them. CDR1 is LGHNA and CDR2 is YNFKEQ in the germline V gene. The CDR3 is made up of 14 amino acids. The CDR3 sequence is CASSQLGRQETQYF. Written as DNA, the CDR3 is TGTGCCAGCAGCCAATTGGGACGTCAAGAGACCCAGTACTTC.

There are many counts of this clonotype. This rearrangement joins TRBV7-9 to TRBJ2-7, with 8 bases aligning to TRBD1. With 5 bases clipped from V and 0 bases from J, the junction kept 6 bases outside the gene matches. This CDR3 is built from 15 residues. The V gene's germline CDR1 is SEHNR and CDR2 FQNEAQ (reference sequence). The CDR3 DNA is TGTGCCAGCAGCCCTCGGACAGGGACCTCCTACGAGCAGTACTTC. Translated, it gives CASSPRTGTSYEQYF.

Turning to this clonotype: The CDR3 does not end in the conserved phenylalanine or tryptophan, so this is likely a read error. The chain recombines TRBV9 with TRBJ1-3; the D is unclear. With 0 bases removed from V and 0 bases from J, the gap between germline ends came to 13 bases. The germline CDR1 and CDR2 sequences are SGDLS and YYNGEE. The CDR3 extends over 17 amino acids. CDR3 amino acids: CASSVALDVSSGNTIYS. The CDR3 DNA sequence: TGTGCCAGCAGCGTAGCTCTGGACGTTTCCTCTGGAAACACCATATATTCT.

This clonotype showed up many times. The chain carries TRBV11-2 and TRBJ2-1; TRBD1 aligns across 9 bases. J lost 5 bases, V lost 2 bases, and 4 bases had no gene match. CDR1 SGHAT and CDR2 FQNNGV come from the germline V gene. The CDR3 covers 15 residues. CDR3 region: CASSLTGGVNNEQFF. The CDR3 nucleotides are TGTGCCAGCAGCTTAACAGGGGGCGTCAACAATGAGCAGTTCTTC. Full variable domain (remainder filled in from reference TRBV11-2 and TRBJ2-1): EAGVAQSPRYKIIEKRQSVAFWCNPISGHATLYWYQQILGQGPKLLIQFQNNGVVDDSQLPKDRFSAERLKGVDSTLKIQPAKLEDSAVYLCASSLTGGVNNEQFFGPGTRLTVL.

V gene TRBV20-1 combines with J gene TRBJ2-7, with TRBD1 identical over 9 bases. The ends lost 5 bases at V and 2 bases at J; junction bases unmatched: 7. This CDR3 contains 14 residues. CDR1 DFQATT and CDR2 SNEGSKA come from the germline V gene (reference sequence). The DNA of the CDR3 is TGCAGTGCTCAGACGGGACAGGGAGCCTACGAGCAGTACTTC. It specifies CSAQTGQGAYEQYF.

This clonotype has just a few counts. Here the CDR3 DNA reads TGCAGTGCTAGATCGCGACAGGGTCGGGATGAAGCTTTCTTT. Protein: CSARSRQGRDEAFF. The V and J genes are TRBV20-1 and TRBJ1-1; the match to TRBD1 covers 7 bases. V shed 2 bases, J shed 7 bases, and the junction held 10 bases outside the gene matches. Germline loops: CDR1 DFQATT, CDR2 SNEGSKA (reference sequence). The CDR3 consists of 14 residues.